The following is a T cell receptor (beta chain) sequence with its context. Its antigen remains unidentified. This sample is part of a study of blood T cell dynamics during melanoma immunotherapy. In germline, CDR1 is MNHEY, CDR2 SVGAGI. CDR3 length: 14 amino acids. V dropped 7 bases and J dropped 0 bases, with 13 bases sitting between them. TCRdb keeps only in-frame clones here, not all; method: immunoSEQ multiplex PCR. The sample yields approximately 11,000 clones, 84% seen once. Time point reported: pre-treatment baseline. Samples come from before therapy and from week 3 after the first blockade cycle. Findings and limits, study-wide: Disease-control patients' PBMC repertoires became either more clonal or more diverse at W3.

The chain links TRBV6-5 to TRBJ2-7; D call uncertain. The sample was blood, taken from a patient treated with checkpoint blockade. The TCR sequence derives from a human donor with melanoma. CDR3 DNA: TGTGCCAGCACCCGGACCGCTAGCTCCTACGAGCAGTACTTC. This encodes CASTRTASSYEQYF.